The 18 T cell receptor beta chains in this list originate from one sample, sequenced in a study of cytomegalovirus exposure and HLA in healthy donors listed by TCRdb under 2017. Libraries were prepared through the immunoSEQ multiplex PCR assay. For the multiplex PCR, a mixture combining 60 forward primers for TCR Vbeta segments and 13 reverse primers for TCR Jbeta segments was used. Entries here come from immuneACCESS through TCRdb and include only in-frame sequences with V and J called. Some clones fail to appear in such tables; in the studies checked, an unresolved V gene covers under half of the shortfall, and the cause of the remainder is unknown. The sample's table lists a count of 200,000 to 250,000 clones. Around 0.95% of the sample is taken by the ten largest. The sample was PBMCs. These receptors originate from a woman aged 30 to 39 in good health and CMV-seropositive.

The chain carries TRBV5-8 and TRBJ1-6, with TRBD1 matching 9 bases. The germline V gene has CDR1 SGHTS and CDR2 YDEGEE. The CDR3 is 15 residues long. The V segment lost 3 bases and the J segment 9 bases; nucleotides outside the gene matches: 7. The CDR3 loop reads CASSWAGTGTSPLHF. CDR3 in DNA: TGTGCCAGCAGCTGGGCCGGGACAGGGACTTCACCCCTCCACTTT. Complete variable domain (other parts from reference TRBV5-8 and TRBJ1-6): EAGVTQSPTHLIKTRGQQATLRCSPISGHTSVYWYQQALGLGLQFLLWYDEGEERNRGNFPPRFSGRQFPNYSSELNVNALELEDSALYLCASSWAGTGTSPLHFGNGTRLTVT.

The chain uses TRBV10-1 and TRBJ1-1; 7 bases map to TRBD1. The CDR3 sequence is 18 residues long. The germline gives CDR1 WNHNN, CDR2 SYGVQD (reference sequence). Trimming at V came to 0 bases and at J to 10 bases, leaving 20 bases not matched to a gene. Here the CDR3 reads CASSESTRVQGRKGGAFF. CDR3 DNA: TGCGCCAGCAGTGAGTCAACTCGGGTACAGGGGAGAAAAGGGGGAGCTTTCTTT.

The V and J genes are TRBV7-9 and TRBJ1-5; the D gene is possibly TRBD1 (5 bases). The CDR3 covers 17 residues. V lost 0 bases, J lost 0 bases, and 12 bases lay in between. In germline, CDR1 is SEHNR, CDR2 FQNEAQ (reference sequence). The CDR3 protein is CASSLAQWGDSNQPQHF. CDR3 bases: TGTGCCAGCAGCTTAGCGCAGTGGGGGGATAGCAATCAGCCCCAGCATTTT.

The chain joins TRBV30 to TRBJ1-2, with D perhaps matching TRBD1 (6 bases). Germline values: CDR1 GTSNPN, CDR2 SVGIG (reference sequence). CDR3 size: 11 residues. The germline V and J ends were trimmed by 8 bases and 2 bases, with 9 bases remaining between them. Here the CDR3 reads CAGGRNYGYTF. The DNA of the CDR3 is TGTGCCGGGGGCAGGAACTATGGCTACACCTTC.

J is TRBJ1-2 and V is TRBV6-1, with D maybe TRBD1 (6 bases). This CDR3 spans 14 amino acids. The germline V gene encodes CDR1 MNHNS and CDR2 SASEGT. V lost 1 base, J lost 4 bases, and 10 bases lay in between. Written as DNA, the CDR3 is TGTGCCAGCAGTGAAGGGGTCAGGGGCTATGGCTACACCTTC. Translating gives CASSEGVRGYGYTF.

V gene TRBV9 combines with J gene TRBJ2-1; D is perhaps TRBD1 (5 bases). The CDR3 runs 15 residues. Trimming took off 0 bases at V and 0 bases at J, with 7 bases between the two ends. Germline V gene data show CDR1 as SGDLS and CDR2 as YYNGEE. Here the CDR3 reads CASSVARGSYNEQFF. CDR3 nucleotide sequence: TGTGCCAGCAGCGTAGCTAGGGGCTCCTACAATGAGCAGTTCTTC.

This rearrangement joins TRBV27 to TRBJ2-7; D may be TRBD1 (6 bases). Germline V gene data show CDR1 as MNHEY and CDR2 as SMNVEV (reference sequence). CDR3 length: 15 residues. Trimming stripped 5 bases from V and 5 bases from J, with 19 bases between. The CDR3 coding sequence is TGTGCCAGCAGTGGGCAGGGGCGACTCCAACACGAGCAGTACTTC. Protein sequence: CASSGQGRLQHEQYF.

The chain recombines TRBV5-1 with TRBJ2-1, with 8 bases matching TRBD2. J lost 9 bases, V lost 4 bases, and 15 bases had no gene match. The germline gives CDR1 SGHRS, CDR2 YFSETQ. There are 16 residues in the CDR3. CDR3 nucleotides: TGCGCCAGCAGCCCGGGGGGCGCGGGGGGCCCTGCTGAGCAGTTCTTC. This encodes CASSPGGAGGPAEQFF.

This chain links TRBV11-3 with TRBJ2-7, with 7 bases matching TRBD2. V lost 2 bases to trimming and J lost 2 bases; unmatched junction nucleotides: 0. Germline CDR1 is SGHNT and CDR2 is YENEEA. The CDR3 has 13 residues. The CDR3, as DNA: TGTGCCAGCAGCTTAAGCGGGGCCTACGAGCAGTACTTC. It specifies CASSLSGAYEQYF.

This chain links TRBV5-1 with TRBJ2-7, with TRBD2 matching 7 bases. Trimming took 4 bases from V and 2 from J; bases not matched to a gene: 12. The CDR3 runs to 16 residues. Per germline, CDR1 SGHRS and CDR2 YFSETQ. The CDR3: CASSPSGGRPTYEQYF. Here the CDR3 DNA reads TGCGCCAGCAGCCCTAGCGGAGGCCGCCCTACCTACGAGCAGTACTTC.

The V call is TRBV5-8, the J call TRBJ2-3; TRBD1 is a possible D gene (6 bases). Germline V gene data show CDR1 as SGHTS and CDR2 as YDEGEE. The CDR3 length is 16 residues. Trimming took 4 bases from V and 6 from J, leaving 21 bases between them. In nucleotides, the CDR3 is TGTGCCAGCAGCCCCGTCCAGGGGCTCCCCCGGGATACGCAGTATTTT. It specifies CASSPVQGLPRDTQYF.

J is TRBJ2-5 and V is TRBV5-1, with 10 bases that match TRBD2. V lost 4 bases to trimming and J lost 5 bases; unmatched junction nucleotides: 8. The germline V gene encodes CDR1 SGHRS and CDR2 YFSETQ. CDR3 length: 15 residues. The CDR3 nucleotides are TGCGCCAGCAGCCTGAGCGGGGGGGCCGGGGAGACCCAGTACTTC. Translating it yields CASSLSGGAGETQYF. Variable domain in full (rest from reference TRBV5-1 and TRBJ2-5): KAGVTQTPRYLIKTRGQQVTLSCSPISGHRSVSWYQQTPGQGLQFLFEYFSETQRNKGNFPGRFSGRQFSNSRSEMNVSTLELGDSALYLCASSLSGGAGETQYFGPGTRLLVL.

The chain links TRBV6-5 to TRBJ2-5; no definite D call. The V gene lost 0 bases and the J gene lost 1 base, with 9 bases spanning the gap. CDR3 length equals 15 residues. The V gene's germline CDR1 is MNHEY and CDR2 SVGAGI. CDR3 region: CASSYSQNPQETQYF. CDR3 nucleotides: TGTGCCAGCAGTTACTCCCAGAACCCCCAAGAGACCCAGTACTTC.

This chain connects TRBV4-2 to TRBJ2-4; the match to TRBD1 covers 8 bases. The V gene end was trimmed by 3 bases and the J gene end by 5 bases; junction bases not matched to a gene: 3. This CDR3 has 14 residues. The V gene's germline CDR1 is LGHNA and CDR2 YNFKEQ. The CDR3 spells CASSQQQGENIQYF. CDR3 coding DNA: TGTGCCAGCAGCCAGCAACAGGGGGAAAACATTCAGTACTTC.

The chain is built from TRBV2 and TRBJ2-7, with TRBD1 identical over 9 bases. The V gene's germline CDR1 is SNHLY and CDR2 FYNNEI. The CDR3 is 15 amino acids. V dropped 3 bases and J dropped 1; count of bases not matched to a gene: 4. DNA for the CDR3: TGTGCCAGCAGTGAGTGGGACAGGGTGTCCTACGAGCAGTACTTC. It is translated as CASSEWDRVSYEQYF.

V and J are TRBV29-1 and TRBJ2-2; tentative D call: TRBD1 (5 bases). CDR3 length equals 16 residues. Trimming cost V 0 bases and J 6 bases, with 17 bases left between them. Germline loops: CDR1 SQVTM, CDR2 ANQGSEA. The CDR3 DNA reads TGCAGCGTTGAAGACATACTGGGGCGCGGTGCCGGGGAGCTGTTTTTT. Translated, it gives CSVEDILGRGAGELFF.

The gene calls are TRBV5-1 and TRBJ2-3; the match to TRBD1 covers 7 bases. Germline V CDR1 and CDR2: SGHRS, YFSETQ. V was pared by 1 base and J by 5 bases, with 7 bases of the junction left unmatched. CDR3 size: 15 residues. Here the CDR3 reads CASSLQAGGIDTQYF. CDR3 sequence (DNA): TGCGCCAGCAGCTTGCAGGCAGGGGGTATAGATACGCAGTATTTT.

This rearrangement joins TRBV5-4 to TRBJ2-7; D ambiguous. CDR3 length: 14 residues. The germline gives CDR1 SGHNT, CDR2 YYREEE (reference sequence). V gave up 0 bases and J gave up 0 bases, with 7 bases separating them. The DNA for the CDR3 is TGTGCCAGCAGCTTGGACACCCCCTCCTACGAGCAGTACTTC. Its protein is CASSLDTPSYEQYF.